These 8 T cell receptor beta chains originate from one sample sequenced in a study of blood T cell repertoires in COVID-19. TCRdb keeps only in-frame clones here, not all; method: immunoSEQ multiplex PCR. Seen here are under 200,000 clones, around 77% observed once, and the top ten hold around 15%. Sample: peripheral blood. These receptors originate from a man aged 55 to 70 with active or convalescent COVID-19.

The chain has TRBV7-6 and TRBJ2-1; 12 nucleotides align to TRBD2. Trimming cost V 5 bases and J 6 bases; bases outside gene matches: 8. The CDR3 is made up of 16 amino acids. Germline CDR1 SGHVS, CDR2 FNYEAQ. The CDR3 bases are TGTGCCAGCAGCGGGCTGACTAGCGGGAGCCGCAATGAGCAGTTCTTC. Amino acids: CASSGLTSGSRNEQFF.

Regarding this clone: A much larger clone is a single base away; this may be a read error. The sample contains more than one DNA sequence encoding this CDR3. V usage is TRBV7-8 and J usage is TRBJ2-3; no reliable D call. Trimming stripped 2 bases from V and 4 bases from J, with 16 bases between. The CDR3 loop spans 16 amino acids. Germline CDR1 and CDR2: SGHVS and FQNEAQ. CDR3 region: CASSLSEAAAADTQYF. CDR3 nucleotide sequence: TGTGCCAGCAGCTTATCCGAGGCGGCGGCAGCAGATACGCAGTATTTT.

V gene TRBV18 combines with J gene TRBJ2-7; 11 nucleotides line up with TRBD2. Germline V CDR1 and CDR2: KGHSH, LQKENI. With 6 bases clipped from V and 1 base from J, the junction kept 5 bases outside the gene matches. This CDR3 comprises 15 residues. CDR3: CASSSGTSGSYEQYF. CDR3 sequence (DNA): TGTGCCAGCTCGTCCGGGACTAGCGGATCCTACGAGCAGTACTTC.

In this sample, this clone turned up a few times. The V call is TRBV12-5, the J call TRBJ2-3; D is perhaps TRBD2 (6 bases). Trimming took off 1 base at V and 1 base at J, with 6 bases between the two ends. CDR1 is LGHNT, CDR2 FRNRAP, per germline. CDR3 size: 14 residues. CDR3 sequence (DNA): TGTGCTAGTGGTTTGGGGGGGGGCACAGATACGCAGTATTTT. Protein product: CASGLGGGTDTQYF.

This chain uses TRBV7-8 with TRBJ2-7; 14 nucleotides agree with TRBD2. V was clipped by 5 bases and J by 0 bases; unmatched bases: 6. Germline assignment: CDR1 SGHVS and CDR2 FQNEAQ. The CDR3 length is 17 residues. In DNA form, the CDR3 reads TGTGCCAGCAGCCCGGGACTAGCGGGAGTTCTCTCCTACGAGCAGTACTTC. Protein sequence: CASSPGLAGVLSYEQYF.

The chain employs TRBV3-1 (or the pseudogene TRBV3-2) and TRBJ2-2; D ambiguous. The CDR3 has 12 residues. Per the germline V gene, CDR1 is LGHDT and CDR2 is YNNKEL (reference sequence). Trimming removed 3 bases from V and 8 bases from J, with 7 bases in between. CDR3 protein: CASSHSSGELFF. Here the CDR3 DNA reads TGTGCCAGCAGCCATAGTTCAGGGGAGCTGTTTTTT.

V is TRBV4-2 and J is TRBJ1-4, with D possibly being TRBD1 (6 bases). Germline CDR1 reads LGHNA; CDR2 reads YNFKEQ. Trimming shortened V by 3 bases and J by 4 bases, and 15 bases separated the two germline ends. The CDR3 runs to 16 residues. Here the CDR3 DNA reads TGTGCCAGCAGCCAGGGGCAAGACAGGTTTAATGAAAAACTGTTTTTT. Translation gives CASSQGQDRFNEKLFF.

This clone was observed a few times. The chain uses TRBV28 and TRBJ1-5, with TRBD1 as a possible D gene (6 bases). Germline CDR1 MDHEN, CDR2 SYDVKM. Trimming pared 6 bases from V and 5 bases from J, leaving 20 bases between. The CDR3 extends over 16 amino acids. The CDR3 reads CASSVSYRVGDQPQHF. Here the CDR3 DNA reads TGTGCCAGCAGCGTATCCTACAGGGTAGGAGATCAGCCCCAGCATTTT.